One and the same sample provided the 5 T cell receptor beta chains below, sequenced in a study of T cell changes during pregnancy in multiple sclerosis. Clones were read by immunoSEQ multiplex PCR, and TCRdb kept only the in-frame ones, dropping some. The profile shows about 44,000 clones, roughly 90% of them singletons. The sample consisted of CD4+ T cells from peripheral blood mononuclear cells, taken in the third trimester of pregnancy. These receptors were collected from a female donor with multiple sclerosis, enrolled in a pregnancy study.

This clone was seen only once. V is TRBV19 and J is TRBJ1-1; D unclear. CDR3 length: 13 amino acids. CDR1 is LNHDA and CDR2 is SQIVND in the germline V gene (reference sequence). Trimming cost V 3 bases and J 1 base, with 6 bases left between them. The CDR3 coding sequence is TGTGCCAGTAGTATCAACAGGAACACTGAAGCTTTCTTT. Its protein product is CASSINRNTEAFF. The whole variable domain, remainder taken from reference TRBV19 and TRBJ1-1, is DGGITQSPKYLFRKEGQNVTLSCEQNLNHDAMYWYRQDPGQGLRLIYYSQIVNDFQKGDIAEGYSVSREKKESFPLTVTSAQKNPTAFYLCASSINRNTEAFFGQGTRLTVV.

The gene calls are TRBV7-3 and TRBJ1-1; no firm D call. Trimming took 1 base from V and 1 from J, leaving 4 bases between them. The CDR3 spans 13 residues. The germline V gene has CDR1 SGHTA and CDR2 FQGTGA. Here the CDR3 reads CASSLNRNTEAFF. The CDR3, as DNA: TGTGCCAGCAGCTTAAACAGGAACACTGAAGCTTTCTTT. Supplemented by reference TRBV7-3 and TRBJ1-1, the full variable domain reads GAGVSQTPSNKVTEKGKYVELRCDPISGHTALYWYRQSLGQGPEFLIYFQGTGAADDSGLPNDRFFAVRPEGSVSTLKIQRTERGDSAVYLCASSLNRNTEAFFGQGTRLTVV.

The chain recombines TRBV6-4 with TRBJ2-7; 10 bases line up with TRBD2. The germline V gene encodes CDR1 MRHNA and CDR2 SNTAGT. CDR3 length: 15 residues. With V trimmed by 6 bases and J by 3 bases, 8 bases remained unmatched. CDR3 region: CASSPLGLAVYEQYF. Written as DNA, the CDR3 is TGTGCCAGCAGCCCCCTCGGACTAGCGGTCTACGAGCAGTACTTC.

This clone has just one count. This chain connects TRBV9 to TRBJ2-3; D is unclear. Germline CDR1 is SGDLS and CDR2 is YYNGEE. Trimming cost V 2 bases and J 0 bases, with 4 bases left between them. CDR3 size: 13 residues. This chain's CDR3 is CASSVISTDTQYF. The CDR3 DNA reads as TGTGCCAGCAGCGTTATAAGCACAGATACGCAGTATTTT.

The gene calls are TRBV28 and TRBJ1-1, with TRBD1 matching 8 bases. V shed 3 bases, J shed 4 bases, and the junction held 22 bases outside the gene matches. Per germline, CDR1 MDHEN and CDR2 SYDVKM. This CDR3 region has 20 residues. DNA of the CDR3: TGTGCCAGCAGTTTCCCTTACCGGGCGGACAGGGAGAAATGGTTCACTGAAGCTTTCTTT. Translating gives CASSFPYRADREKWFTEAFF.